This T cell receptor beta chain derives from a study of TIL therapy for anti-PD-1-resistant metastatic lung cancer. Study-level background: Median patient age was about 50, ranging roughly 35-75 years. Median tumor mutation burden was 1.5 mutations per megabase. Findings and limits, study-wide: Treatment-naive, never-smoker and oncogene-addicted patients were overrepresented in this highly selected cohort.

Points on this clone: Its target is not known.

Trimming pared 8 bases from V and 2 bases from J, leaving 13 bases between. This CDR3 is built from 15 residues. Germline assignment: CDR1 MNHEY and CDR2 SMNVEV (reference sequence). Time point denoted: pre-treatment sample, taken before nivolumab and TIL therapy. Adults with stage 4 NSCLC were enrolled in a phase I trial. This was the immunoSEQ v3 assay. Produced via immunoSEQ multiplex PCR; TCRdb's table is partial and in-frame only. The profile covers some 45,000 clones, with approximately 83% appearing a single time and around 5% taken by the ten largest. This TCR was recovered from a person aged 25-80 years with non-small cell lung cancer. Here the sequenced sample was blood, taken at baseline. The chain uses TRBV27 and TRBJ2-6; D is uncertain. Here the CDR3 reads CASSNGVPGANVLTF. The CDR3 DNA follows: TGTGCCAGCTCGAATGGGGTACCTGGGGCCAACGTCCTGACTTTC.